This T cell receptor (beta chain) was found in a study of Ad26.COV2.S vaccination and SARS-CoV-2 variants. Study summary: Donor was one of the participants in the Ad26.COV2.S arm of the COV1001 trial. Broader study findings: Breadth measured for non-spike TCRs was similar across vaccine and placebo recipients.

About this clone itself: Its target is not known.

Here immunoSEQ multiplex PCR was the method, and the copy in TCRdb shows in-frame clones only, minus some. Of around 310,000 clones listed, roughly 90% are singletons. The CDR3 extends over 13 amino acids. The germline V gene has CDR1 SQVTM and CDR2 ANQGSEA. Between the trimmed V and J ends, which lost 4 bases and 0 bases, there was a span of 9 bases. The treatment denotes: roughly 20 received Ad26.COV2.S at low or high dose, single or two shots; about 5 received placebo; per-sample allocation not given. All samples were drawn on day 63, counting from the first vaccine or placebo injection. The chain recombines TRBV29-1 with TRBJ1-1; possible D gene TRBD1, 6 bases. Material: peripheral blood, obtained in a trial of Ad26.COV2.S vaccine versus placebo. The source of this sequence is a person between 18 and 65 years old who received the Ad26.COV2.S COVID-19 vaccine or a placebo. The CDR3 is CSVGPGVNTEAFF. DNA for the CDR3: TGCAGCGTTGGACCAGGGGTGAACACTGAAGCTTTCTTT.